This T cell receptor (beta chain) was recovered during a study of T-cell reconstitution after alpha-beta-depleted transplantation in children. Findings and limits, study-wide: Surviving recipient cells, namely T cells and thymic progenitors, were the source of high day-60 TCRbeta diversity in some patients. Roughly two months post-transplant, alpha-beta T cells reportedly originated from several hundred graft clones that had expanded. T-cell numbers and diversity, one year after transplant, stemmed largely from T cells that were newly produced.

The authors prepared the TCRbeta library with unique molecular identifiers. TCRdb passed the PCR reads through MiXCR, listing each CDR3 protein once. The repertoire includes about 980,000 distinct CDR3 sequences, under 30% of them detected once, and about 28% sits in the top ten. The CDR3 sequence is 14 residues long. Trimming at V came to 7 bases and at J to 2 bases, leaving 4 bases not matched to a gene. This clonotype turned up a few times. Its antigen is currently unknown. The clonotype was recovered from a boy less than two years old who had a stem cell transplant for SCID, so the T cells may come from the graft donor. The sample here was PBMCs, mostly from graft donor cells, taken 360 days after TCRalphabeta/CD19-depleted stem cell transplant. The chain has TRBV12-3 or TRBV12-4 and TRBJ2-3, with 9 bases lining up with TRBD2. CDR3 sequence: CASILAGSTDTQYF. Here the CDR3 DNA reads TGTGCCAGCATTCTAGCGGGGTCCACAGATACGCAGTATTTT.